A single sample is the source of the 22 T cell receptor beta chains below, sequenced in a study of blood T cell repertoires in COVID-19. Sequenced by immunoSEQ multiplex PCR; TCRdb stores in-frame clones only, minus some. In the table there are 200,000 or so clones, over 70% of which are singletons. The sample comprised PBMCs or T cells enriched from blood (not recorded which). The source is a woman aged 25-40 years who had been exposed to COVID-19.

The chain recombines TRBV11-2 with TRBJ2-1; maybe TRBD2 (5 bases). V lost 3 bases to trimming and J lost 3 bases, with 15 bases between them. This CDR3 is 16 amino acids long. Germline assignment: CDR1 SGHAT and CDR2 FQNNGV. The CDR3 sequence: CASSFTGMSGYNEQFF. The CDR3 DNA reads TGTGCCAGCAGCTTTACGGGGATGAGTGGCTACAATGAGCAGTTCTTC.

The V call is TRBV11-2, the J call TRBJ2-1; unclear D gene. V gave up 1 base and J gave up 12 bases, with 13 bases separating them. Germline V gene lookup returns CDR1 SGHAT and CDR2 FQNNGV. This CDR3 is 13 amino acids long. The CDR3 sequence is CASSLGAELGQFF. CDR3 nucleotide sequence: TGTGCCAGCAGCTTAGGCGCGGAACTTGGGCAGTTCTTC.

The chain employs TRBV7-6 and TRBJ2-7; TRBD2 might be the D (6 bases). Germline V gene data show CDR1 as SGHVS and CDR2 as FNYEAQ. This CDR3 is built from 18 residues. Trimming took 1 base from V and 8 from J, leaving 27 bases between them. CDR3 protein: CASSLEGQPGTASSKQYF. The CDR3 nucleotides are TGTGCCAGCAGCTTAGAAGGCCAGCCGGGGACTGCGAGCTCTAAGCAGTACTTC.

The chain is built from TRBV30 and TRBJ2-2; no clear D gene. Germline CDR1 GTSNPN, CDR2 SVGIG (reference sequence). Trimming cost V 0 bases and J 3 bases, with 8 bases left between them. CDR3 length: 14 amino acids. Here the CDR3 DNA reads TGTGCCTGGAGTGTCGGTGGTTACACCGGGGAGCTGTTTTTT. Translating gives CAWSVGGYTGELFF.

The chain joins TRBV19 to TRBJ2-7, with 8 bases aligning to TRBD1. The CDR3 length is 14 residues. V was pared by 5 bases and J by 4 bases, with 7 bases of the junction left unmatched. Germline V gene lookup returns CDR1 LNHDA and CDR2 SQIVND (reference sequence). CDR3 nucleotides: TGTGCCAGTAGTCTCCCGGGACAGGATTACGAGCAGTACTTC. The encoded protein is CASSLPGQDYEQYF. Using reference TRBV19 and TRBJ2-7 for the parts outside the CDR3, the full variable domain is DGGITQSPKYLFRKEGQNVTLSCEQNLNHDAMYWYRQDPGQGLRLIYYSQIVNDFQKGDIAEGYSVSREKKESFPLTVTSAQKNPTAFYLCASSLPGQDYEQYFGPGTRLTVT.

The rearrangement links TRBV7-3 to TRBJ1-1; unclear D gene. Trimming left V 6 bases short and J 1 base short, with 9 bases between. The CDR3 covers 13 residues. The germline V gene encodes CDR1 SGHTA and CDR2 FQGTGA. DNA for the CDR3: TGTGCCAGCAGATACCTCAGGAACACTGAAGCTTTCTTT. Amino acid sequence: CASRYLRNTEAFF.

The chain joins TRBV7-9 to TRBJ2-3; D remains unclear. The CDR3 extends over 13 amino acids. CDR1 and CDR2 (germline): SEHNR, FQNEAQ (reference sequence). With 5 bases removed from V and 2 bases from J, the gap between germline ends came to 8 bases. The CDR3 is CASSLTPTDTQYF. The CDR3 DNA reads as TGTGCCAGCAGCCTAACCCCCACAGATACGCAGTATTTT.

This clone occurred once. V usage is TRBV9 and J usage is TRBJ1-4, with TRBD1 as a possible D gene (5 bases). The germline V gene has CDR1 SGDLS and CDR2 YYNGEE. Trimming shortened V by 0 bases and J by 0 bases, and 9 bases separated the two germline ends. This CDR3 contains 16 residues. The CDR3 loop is CASSVGAGSTNEKLFF. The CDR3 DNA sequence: TGTGCCAGCAGCGTAGGCGCAGGGTCAACTAATGAAAAACTGTTTTTT.

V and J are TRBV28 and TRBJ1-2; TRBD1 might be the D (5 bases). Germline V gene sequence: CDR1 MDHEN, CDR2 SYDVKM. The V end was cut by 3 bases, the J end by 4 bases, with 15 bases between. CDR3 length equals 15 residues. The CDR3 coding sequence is TGTGCCAGCAGTTTTAGAGGCGGGACGGCCTATGGCTACACCTTC. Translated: CASSFRGGTAYGYTF.

CDR3 sequence (DNA): TGTGCCAGCAGCCCTTCCAGGGGGCGAGGAGATACGCAGTATTTT. This sequence encodes CASSPSRGRGDTQYF. The chain couples TRBV11-3 to TRBJ2-3, with 8 bases lining up with TRBD1. V gave up 5 bases and J gave up 5 bases; unmatched junction bases: 9. The CDR3 is made up of 15 amino acids. Germline values: CDR1 SGHNT, CDR2 YENEEA.

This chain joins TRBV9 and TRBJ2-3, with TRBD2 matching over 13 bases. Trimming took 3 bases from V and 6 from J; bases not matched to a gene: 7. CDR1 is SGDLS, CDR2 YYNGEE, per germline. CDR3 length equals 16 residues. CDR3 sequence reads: CASSALAGGPGDTQYF. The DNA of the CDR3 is TGTGCCAGCAGCGCACTAGCGGGAGGGCCTGGGGATACGCAGTATTTT.

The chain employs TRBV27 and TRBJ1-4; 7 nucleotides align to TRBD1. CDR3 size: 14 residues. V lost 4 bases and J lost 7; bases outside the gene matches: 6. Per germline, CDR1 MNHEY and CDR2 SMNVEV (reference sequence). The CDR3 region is CASSSLTGVEKLFF. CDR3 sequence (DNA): TGTGCCAGCAGTTCCCTAACAGGGGTTGAAAAACTGTTTTTT.

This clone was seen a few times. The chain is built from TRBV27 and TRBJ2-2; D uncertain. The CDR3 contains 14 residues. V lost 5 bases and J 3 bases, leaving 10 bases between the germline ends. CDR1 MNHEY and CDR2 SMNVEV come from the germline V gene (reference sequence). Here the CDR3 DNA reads TGTGCCAGCAGTCTGGCCAGCGACACCGGGGAGCTGTTTTTT. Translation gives CASSLASDTGELFF.

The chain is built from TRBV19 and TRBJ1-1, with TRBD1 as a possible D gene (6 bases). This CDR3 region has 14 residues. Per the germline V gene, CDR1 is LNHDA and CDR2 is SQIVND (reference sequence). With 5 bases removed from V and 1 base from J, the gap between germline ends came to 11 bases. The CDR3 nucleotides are TGTGCCAGTAGTGTAGGACAGCAGAACACTGAAGCTTTCTTT. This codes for CASSVGQQNTEAFF.

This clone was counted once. The CDR3 coding sequence is TGTGCCAGCAGCTTCTTAGCGGGAGCAAGCAATGAGCAGTTCTTC. Its translation is CASSFLAGASNEQFF. The rearrangement links TRBV7-9 to TRBJ2-1, with 9 bases aligning to TRBD2. Germline values: CDR1 SEHNR, CDR2 FQNEAQ (reference sequence). CDR3 length: 15 amino acids. V lost 3 bases, J lost 6 bases, and 6 bases stayed unmatched. Full variable domain (missing parts from reference TRBV7-9 and TRBJ2-1): DTGVSQNPRHKITKRGQNVTFRCDPISEHNRLYWYRQTLGQGPEFLTYFQNEAQLEKSRLLSDRFSAERPKGSFSTLEIQRTEQGDSAMYLCASSFLAGASNEQFFGPGTRLTVL.

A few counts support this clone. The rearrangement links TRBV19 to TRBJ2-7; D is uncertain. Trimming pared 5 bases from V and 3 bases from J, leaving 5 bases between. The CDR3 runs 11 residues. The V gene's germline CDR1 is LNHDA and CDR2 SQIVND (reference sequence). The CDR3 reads CASSENYEQYF. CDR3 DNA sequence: TGTGCCAGTAGTGAGAACTACGAGCAGTACTTC.

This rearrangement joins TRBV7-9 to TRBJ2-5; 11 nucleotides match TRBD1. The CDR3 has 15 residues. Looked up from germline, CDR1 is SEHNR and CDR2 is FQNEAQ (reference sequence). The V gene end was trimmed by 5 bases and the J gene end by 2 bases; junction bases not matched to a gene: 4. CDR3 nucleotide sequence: TGTGCCAGCAGCGACCGGGACAGGGGGCAAGAGACCCAGTACTTC. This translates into CASSDRDRGQETQYF.

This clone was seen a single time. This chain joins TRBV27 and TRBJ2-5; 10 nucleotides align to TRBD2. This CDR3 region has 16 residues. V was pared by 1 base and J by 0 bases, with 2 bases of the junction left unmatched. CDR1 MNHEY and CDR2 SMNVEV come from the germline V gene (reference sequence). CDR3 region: CASSLWSGRDQETQYF. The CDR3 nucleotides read TGTGCCAGCAGTTTATGGAGCGGGAGGGACCAAGAGACCCAGTACTTC.

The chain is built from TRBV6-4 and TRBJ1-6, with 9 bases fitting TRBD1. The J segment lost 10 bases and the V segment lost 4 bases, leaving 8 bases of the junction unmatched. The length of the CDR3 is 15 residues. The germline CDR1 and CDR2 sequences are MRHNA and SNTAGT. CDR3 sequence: CASSALGQGRSPLHF. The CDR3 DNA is TGTGCCAGCAGTGCTCTGGGACAGGGTCGATCACCCCTCCACTTT.

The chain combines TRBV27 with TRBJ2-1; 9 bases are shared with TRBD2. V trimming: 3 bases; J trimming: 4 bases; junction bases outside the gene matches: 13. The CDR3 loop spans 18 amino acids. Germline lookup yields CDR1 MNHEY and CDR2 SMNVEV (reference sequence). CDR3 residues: CASSFSPLRREGYNEQFF. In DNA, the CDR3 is TGTGCCAGCAGTTTTTCCCCTCTGCGGCGGGAGGGGTACAATGAGCAGTTCTTC.

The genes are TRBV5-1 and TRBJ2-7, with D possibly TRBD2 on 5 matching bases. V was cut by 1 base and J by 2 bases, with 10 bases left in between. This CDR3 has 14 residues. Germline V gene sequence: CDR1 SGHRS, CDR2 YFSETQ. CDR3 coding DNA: TGCGCCAGCAGCTTGCGGGGAAGCGCCTACGAGCAGTACTTC. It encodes CASSLRGSAYEQYF.

This CDR3 reads CATSSGGTEAFF. The CDR3 DNA sequence: TGTGCCACCTCCTCCGGGGGGACTGAAGCTTTCTTT. The V and J genes are TRBV19 and TRBJ1-1, with D possibly matching TRBD1 (5 bases). Trimming left V 10 bases short and J 5 bases short, with 14 bases between. This CDR3 has 12 residues. Germline V gives CDR1 LNHDA, CDR2 SQIVND (reference sequence).